The 22 T cell receptor beta chains presented below share a single source sample, sequenced in a study of cytomegalovirus exposure and HLA in healthy donors. Amplification used 60 Vbeta primers and 13 Jbeta primers. Libraries were prepared by immunoSEQ multiplex PCR; TCRdb keeps only in-frame clonotypes and omits some of them. The data contain 80,000 to 130,000 clones, more than 75% of them seen just once; the ten biggest clones take up 4%. Sequencing input: PBMCs. These receptors all come from a woman aged 50 to 60 in good health and CMV-seropositive.

This clone was found a few times. The chain links TRBV12-5 to TRBJ2-5; 7 nucleotides match TRBD1. The DNA end is a closer match to TRBJ2-7, so the J assignment may be wrong. CDR1 is LGHNT and CDR2 is FRNRAP in the germline V gene. This CDR3 spans 16 amino acids. In DNA form, the CDR3 reads TGTGCTAGTGGTTTGGTCGCAGGGGGTAAAAAGGACGAGCAGTACTTC. It codes for CASGLVAGGKKDEQYF.

A few counts support this clone. This chain's CDR3 is CASSPTGGADGYTF. CDR3 in DNA: TGTGCCAGCTCACCGACAGGGGGCGCGGATGGCTACACCTTC. This chain links TRBV18 with TRBJ1-2, with 10 bases that match TRBD1. Trimming at V came to 3 bases and at J to 6 bases, leaving 4 bases not matched to a gene. The CDR3 has 14 residues. CDR1 and CDR2 from the germline V gene are KGHSH and LQKENI.

The V call is TRBV7-2, the J call TRBJ2-1, with D maybe TRBD2 (5 bases). Trimming cost V 5 bases and J 8 bases, with 13 bases left between them. The CDR3 runs 13 residues. Looked up from germline, CDR1 is SGHTA and CDR2 is FQGNSA. The CDR3 nucleotides read TGTGCCAGCAGCGAGGGCCCGAAGGATGAGCAGTTCTTC. Translating gives CASSEGPKDEQFF. Full variable domain (remainder filled in from reference TRBV7-2 and TRBJ2-1): GAGVSQSPSNKVTEKGKDVELRCDPISGHTALYWYRQSLGQGLEFLIYFQGNSAPDKSGLPSDRFSAERTGGSVSTLTIQRTQQEDSAVYLCASSEGPKDEQFFGPGTRLTVL.

This clone occurred a few times. The chain combines TRBV7-6 with TRBJ1-5; D might be TRBD1 (6 bases). V was shortened by 5 bases and J by 2 bases, with 22 bases between the two germline ends. This CDR3 comprises 18 residues. Germline V lookup: CDR1 SGHVS, CDR2 FNYEAQ. The CDR3 loop is CASSPRFQGPMGNQPQHF. The CDR3 nucleotides read TGTGCCAGCAGCCCCCGTTTTCAGGGGCCGATGGGCAATCAGCCCCAGCATTTT.

This rearrangement joins TRBV27 to TRBJ1-1; the D gene is possibly TRBD1 (6 bases). The CDR3 covers 14 residues. The V and J ends lost 3 bases and 5 bases respectively, with 13 bases between them. Per germline, CDR1 MNHEY and CDR2 SMNVEV (reference sequence). CDR3 DNA: TGTGCCAGCAGTTTTGGGCAGGGGCGTACTGAAGCTTTCTTT. Translation: CASSFGQGRTEAFF.

The rearrangement joins TRBV15 to TRBJ1-5; 7 nucleotides agree with TRBD1. The V and J ends lost 3 bases and 6 bases, in that order; junction bases with no gene match: 8. The V gene's germline CDR1 is LNHNV and CDR2 YYDKDF (reference sequence). CDR3 length: 15 residues. The CDR3, as DNA: TGTGCCACCAGCAGGGACAGGAGTTCGTTTCAGCCCCAGCATTTT. It translates to CATSRDRSSFQPQHF.

Of note for this clone: The junction does not match germline at one end; this may be a read error. The chain is built from TRBV7-9 and TRBJ1-3; D is possibly TRBD1 (6 bases). The length of the CDR3 is 17 residues. Germline V gene data show CDR1 as SEHNR and CDR2 as FQNEAQ (reference sequence). Written as DNA, the CDR3 is TGTTCCAGCAGCCGTACTGGGGGCCAGGGCTCTGGAAACACCATATATTTT. Translation: CSSSRTGGQGSGNTIYF.

The CDR3 sequence is CASTGLRETQYF. The CDR3 DNA reads TGCGCCAGCACCGGACTAAGAGAGACCCAGTACTTC. V and J are TRBV5-1 and TRBJ2-5, with a weak D call TRBD2 (6 bases). Germline CDR1 SGHRS, CDR2 YFSETQ. Trimming cost V 6 bases and J 4 bases, with 10 bases left between them. This CDR3 is built from 12 residues.

The chain employs TRBV14 and TRBJ1-1, with D possibly matching TRBD1 (5 bases). The germline V gene encodes CDR1 SGHDN and CDR2 FVKESK. This CDR3 has 15 amino acids. V lost 4 bases and J 0 bases, leaving 12 bases between the germline ends. The CDR3 region has the DNA TGTGCCAGCAGCCCCTTGAGACAGCTGAACACTGAAGCTTTCTTT. Protein: CASSPLRQLNTEAFF.

CDR3 in DNA: TGTGCCAGCAGTTTTTCCCTGGGACTAGCGGGGCAAGAGACCCAGTACTTC. Its protein product is CASSFSLGLAGQETQYF. This chain joins TRBV28 and TRBJ2-5, with TRBD2 matching over 13 bases. After removal of 3 bases from V and 2 bases from J, the junction contained 6 bases not matched to a gene. The CDR3 runs 17 residues. Germline V gives CDR1 MDHEN, CDR2 SYDVKM.

V gene TRBV19 combines with J gene TRBJ2-1, with 7 bases fitting TRBD2. Germline lookup yields CDR1 LNHDA and CDR2 SQIVND (reference sequence). The CDR3 is 14 amino acids. With V trimmed by 2 bases and J by 10 bases, 8 bases remained unmatched. CDR3: CASSIRAGEREQFF. The CDR3 DNA reads TGTGCCAGTAGTATACGGGCGGGAGAACGGGAGCAGTTCTTC.

The V and J genes are TRBV7-3 and TRBJ1-1, with 7 nucleotides matching TRBD1. The CDR3 totals 14 residues. V lost 3 bases and J lost 4; bases outside the gene matches: 5. Germline lookup yields CDR1 SGHTA and CDR2 FQGTGA. DNA for the CDR3: TGTGCCAGCAGCTTCAGGGGGTCCGGCACTGAAGCTTTCTTT. This sequence encodes CASSFRGSGTEAFF.

In its sample, this clone was seen a few times. This chain connects TRBV18 to TRBJ1-1; TRBD1 matches 7 bases. The CDR3 runs 13 residues. J was trimmed by 4 bases and V by 5 bases; bases with no gene match: 4. Per germline, CDR1 KGHSH and CDR2 LQKENI. CDR3: CASSEGQTTEAFF. The CDR3 DNA reads as TGTGCCAGCTCAGAGGGACAGACCACTGAAGCTTTCTTT.

The J gene is TRBJ2-7, the V gene TRBV7-9; D gene ambiguous. Trimming removed 5 bases at V and 5 bases at J, with 13 bases between. CDR3 length: 13 amino acids. CDR1 is SEHNR, CDR2 FQNEAQ, per germline (reference sequence). Here the CDR3 DNA reads TGTGCCAGCAGCCGAGTGGGTCGGGACGAGCAGTACTTC. It is translated as CASSRVGRDEQYF.

The chain links TRBV11-2 to TRBJ2-7, with 8 bases fitting TRBD2. Germline V gene data show CDR1 as SGHAT and CDR2 as FQNNGV. V lost 9 bases, J lost 1 base, and 11 bases stayed unmatched. The length of the CDR3 is 15 residues. The CDR3 nucleotides are TGTGCCAGTCGGATACCCGGGACTAGATCCTACGAGCAGTACTTC. It yields the protein CASRIPGTRSYEQYF.

The chain joins TRBV5-1 to TRBJ2-7; a possible D gene is TRBD1 (6 bases). Germline V gene lookup returns CDR1 SGHRS and CDR2 YFSETQ. The CDR3 runs 16 residues. The V end was cut by 4 bases, the J end by 1 base, with 18 bases between. The CDR3 loop reads CASSPGLGAGSYEQYF. The DNA for the CDR3 is TGCGCCAGCAGCCCGGGGTTGGGGGCAGGGTCCTACGAGCAGTACTTC.

This sequence joins TRBV7-6 and TRBJ1-1, with D unclear. The CDR3 consists of 13 residues. From germline, CDR1 is SGHVS and CDR2 FNYEAQ. Trimming cost V 5 bases and J 5 bases, with 12 bases left between them. CDR3 in amino acids: CASSPTRWTEAFF. CDR3 bases: TGTGCCAGCAGCCCTACTCGTTGGACTGAAGCTTTCTTT.

This chain joins TRBV7-2 and TRBJ1-2; 7 bases fit TRBD1. J lost 3 bases, V lost 0 bases, and 10 bases had no gene match. Germline CDR1 is SGHTA and CDR2 is FQGNSA. The CDR3 sequence is 17 residues long. The CDR3 spells CASSLASGGIPYYGYTF. CDR3 DNA: TGTGCCAGCAGCTTAGCGTCAGGGGGTATCCCCTACTATGGCTACACCTTC.

This clone was seen more than once but under ten times. This chain uses TRBV7-6 with TRBJ1-2; 9 bases align to TRBD1. Trimming took 3 bases from V and 7 from J; bases not matched to a gene: 3. The germline V gene has CDR1 SGHVS and CDR2 FNYEAQ. CDR3 length equals 13 residues. The CDR3: CASSFGTGSGYTF. DNA for the CDR3: TGTGCCAGCAGCTTTGGGACAGGGTCTGGCTACACCTTC.

The chain joins TRBV7-9 to TRBJ1-5; unclear D gene. This CDR3 comprises 15 residues. Looked up from germline, CDR1 is SEHNR and CDR2 is FQNEAQ (reference sequence). V was cut by 1 base and J by 0 bases, with 7 bases left in between. The CDR3 protein is CASSLGTVSNQPQHF. As DNA, the CDR3 is TGTGCCAGCAGCTTAGGAACAGTTAGCAATCAGCCCCAGCATTTT.

This chain connects TRBV6-1 to TRBJ1-1; D not resolved. Germline V gene lookup returns CDR1 MNHNS and CDR2 SASEGT. The CDR3 sequence is 13 residues long. V shed 6 bases and J shed 1 base, with 9 bases lying between them. The CDR3 loop reads CASRVGGNTEAFF. CDR3 coding DNA: TGTGCCAGCAGAGTGGGAGGGAACACTGAAGCTTTCTTT.

This clone showed up just once. The J gene is TRBJ1-2, the V gene TRBV29-1; D is perhaps TRBD1 (6 bases). CDR1 SQVTM and CDR2 ANQGSEA come from the germline V gene. The CDR3 sequence is 14 residues long. Trimming removed 4 bases at V and 0 bases at J, with 12 bases between. The CDR3 DNA follows: TGCAGCGTTGCAAGGGACACCGCTAACTATGGCTACACCTTC. Translating gives CSVARDTANYGYTF. Complete variable domain (other parts from reference TRBV29-1 and TRBJ1-2): SAVISQKPSRDICQRGTSLTIQCQVDSQVTMMFWYRQQPGQSLTLIATANQGSEATYESGFVIDKFPISRPNLTFSTLTVSNMSPEDSSIYLCSVARDTANYGYTFGSGTRLTVV.